Following are 7 T cell receptor beta chains from one sample sequenced in a study of blood T cells in healthy people across ages. It was with a sample-barcoded 5' primer and a J-beta primer mix that a second PCR of about 6 to 11 cycles was run. TCRdb fed the 5' RACE reads into MiXCR, producing one record per CDR3 protein. The sample has some 1.8 million distinct CDR3 sequences; 30% to 40% are singletons. The sequenced material came from blood. The receptors shown here come from a human donor in good health.

The chain uses TRBV15 and TRBJ2-7; D perhaps matches TRBD1 (6 bases). This CDR3 region has 15 residues. Germline-derived CDR1 and CDR2 are LNHNV and YYDKDF (reference sequence). Trimming left V 3 bases short and J 5 bases short, with 17 bases between. The CDR3 loop reads CATSRLSTGIDEQYF. The CDR3 bases are TGTGCCACCAGCAGGTTGAGTACAGGGATAGACGAGCAGTACTTC.

The chain couples TRBV5-1 to TRBJ2-1; D not resolved. The CDR3 spans 14 residues. Trimming shortened V by 0 bases and J by 6 bases, and 10 bases separated the two germline ends. CDR1 is SGHRS, CDR2 YFSETQ, per germline. The CDR3 reads CASSLGSAFNEQFF. Written as DNA, the CDR3 is TGCGCCAGCAGCTTGGGGAGCGCTTTCAATGAGCAGTTCTTC.

CDR3 DNA: TGTGCCAGCAGCTCTAACAGGGCGTGGGGCTATGGCTACACCTTC. Its protein product is CASSSNRAWGYGYTF. The chain links TRBV7-2 to TRBJ1-2; D is perhaps TRBD1 (6 bases). This CDR3 has 15 residues. Deletions cut 4 bases from V and 4 bases from J, with 16 bases between. Germline lookup yields CDR1 SGHTA and CDR2 FQGNSA.

The chain combines TRBV29-1 with TRBJ1-1, with unresolved D. V shed 2 bases and J shed 0 bases, with 13 bases lying between them. The CDR3 consists of 15 residues. The germline V gene has CDR1 SQVTM and CDR2 ANQGSEA. CDR3 sequence (DNA): TGCAGCGTTGAATACGAGGGCAGCATGAACACTGAAGCTTTCTTT. Amino acids: CSVEYEGSMNTEAFF.

The rearrangement joins TRBV4-2 to TRBJ1-5; the D gene is possibly TRBD1 (5 bases). CDR3 size: 13 residues. CDR1 is LGHNA, CDR2 YNFKEQ, per germline. V gave up 0 bases and J gave up 6 bases, with 6 bases separating them. The CDR3 sequence is CASSQDGAQPQHF. The DNA of the CDR3 is TGTGCCAGCAGCCAAGATGGGGCTCAGCCCCAGCATTTT.

This clonotype occurred once. At one boundary the junction diverges from the germline segment, which might be a read error. The chain links TRBV9 to TRBJ2-5; D possibly matches TRBD1 or TRBD2 (5 bases each). The CDR3 is made up of 15 amino acids. CDR1 is SGDLS and CDR2 is YYNGEE in the germline V gene. CDR3 in amino acids: CASSYHLGREETHYF. CDR3 nucleotide sequence: TGTGCCAGCAGCTACCACTTGGGACGGGAAGAGACCCACTACTTC.

The chain couples TRBV14 to TRBJ1-2, with D perhaps matching TRBD1 (5 bases). Trimming left V 2 bases short and J 3 bases short, with 16 bases between. CDR3 length: 16 amino acids. Looked up from germline, CDR1 is SGHDN and CDR2 is FVKESK. The CDR3 coding sequence is TGTGCCAGCAGCCAAACCGGGCAGGGCGGAGACTATGGCTACACCTTC. This gives the protein CASSQTGQGGDYGYTF.